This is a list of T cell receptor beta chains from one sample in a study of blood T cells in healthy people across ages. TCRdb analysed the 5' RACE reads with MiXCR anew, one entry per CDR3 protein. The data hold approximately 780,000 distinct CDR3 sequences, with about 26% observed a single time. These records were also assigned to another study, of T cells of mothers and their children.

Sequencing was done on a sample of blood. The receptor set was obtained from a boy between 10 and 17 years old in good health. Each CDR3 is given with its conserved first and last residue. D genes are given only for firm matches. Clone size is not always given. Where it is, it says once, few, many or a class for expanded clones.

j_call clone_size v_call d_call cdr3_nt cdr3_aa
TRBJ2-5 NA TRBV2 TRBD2 TGTGCCAGCGGGCTGACGCTAGCGGGGTTCCAAGAGACCCAGTACTTC CASGLTLAGFQETQYF
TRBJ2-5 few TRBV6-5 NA TGTGCCAGCAGTACGATGGCGCGGCAAGAGACCCAGTACTTC CASSTMARQETQYF
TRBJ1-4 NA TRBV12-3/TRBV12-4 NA TGTGCCAGCAGTTCTAACTGGAATGAAAAACTGTTTTTT CASSSNWNEKLFF
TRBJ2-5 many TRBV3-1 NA TGTGCCAGCAGCCACCAAGAGACCCAGTACTTC CASSHQETQYF
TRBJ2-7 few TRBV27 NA TGTGCCAGCAGTCCCCGGGGGATCGACTACGAGCAGTACTTC CASSPRGIDYEQYF
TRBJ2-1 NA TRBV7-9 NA TGTGCCAGCAGTCAGGTAGGGATCGGAAATGAGCAGTTCTTC CASSQVGIGNEQFF
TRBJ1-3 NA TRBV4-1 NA TGCGCCAGCAGCCGCCTCGCCCCTTTCAATGTGGGGCTGATATATTTT CASSRLAPFNVGLIYF
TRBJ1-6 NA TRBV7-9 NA TGTGCCACCAGTCGGGAGACGGAAAATTCACCCCTCCACTTT CATSRETENSPLHF
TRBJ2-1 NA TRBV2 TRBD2 TGTGCCAGCACCCGGACTAGCGGGGGGTACAATGAGCAGTTCTTC CASTRTSGGYNEQFF
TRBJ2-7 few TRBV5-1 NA TGCGCCAGCAGCTTCGGGACAAGCGCCATCGAGCAGTACTTC CASSFGTSAIEQYF
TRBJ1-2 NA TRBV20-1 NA TGCAGTGCTAGAGAGACTAACTATGGCTACACCTTC CSARETNYGYTF
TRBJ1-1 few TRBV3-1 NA TGTGCCAGCAGGGCGGCAGCTCAAAGGACTGAAGCTTTCTTT CASRAAAQRTEAFF